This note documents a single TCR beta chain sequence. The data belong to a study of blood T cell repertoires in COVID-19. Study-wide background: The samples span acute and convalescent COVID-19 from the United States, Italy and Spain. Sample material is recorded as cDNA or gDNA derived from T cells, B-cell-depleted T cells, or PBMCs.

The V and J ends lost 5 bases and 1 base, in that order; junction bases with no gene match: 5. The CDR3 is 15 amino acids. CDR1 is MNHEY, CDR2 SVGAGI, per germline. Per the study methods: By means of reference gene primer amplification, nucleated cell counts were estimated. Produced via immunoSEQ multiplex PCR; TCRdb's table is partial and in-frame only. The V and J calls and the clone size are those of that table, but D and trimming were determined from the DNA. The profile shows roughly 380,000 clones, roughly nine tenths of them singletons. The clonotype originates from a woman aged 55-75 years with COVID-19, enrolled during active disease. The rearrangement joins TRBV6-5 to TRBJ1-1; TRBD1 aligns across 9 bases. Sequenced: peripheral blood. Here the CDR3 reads CASSQTGGPNTEAFF. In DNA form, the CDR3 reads TGTGCCAGCAGTCAAACAGGGGGCCCGAACACTGAAGCTTTCTTT.